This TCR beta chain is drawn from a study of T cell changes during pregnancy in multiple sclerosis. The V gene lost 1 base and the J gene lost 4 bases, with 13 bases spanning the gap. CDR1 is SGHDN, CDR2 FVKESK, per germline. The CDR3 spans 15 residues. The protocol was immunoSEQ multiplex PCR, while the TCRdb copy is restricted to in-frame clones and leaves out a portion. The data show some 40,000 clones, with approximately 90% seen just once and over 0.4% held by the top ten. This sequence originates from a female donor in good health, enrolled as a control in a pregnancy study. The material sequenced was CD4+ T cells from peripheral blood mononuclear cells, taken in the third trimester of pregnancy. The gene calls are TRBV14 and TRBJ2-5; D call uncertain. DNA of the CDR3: TGTGCCAGCAGCCAAGTTTGGGCAAGTCGAGAGACCCAGTACTTC. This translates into CASSQVWASRETQYF.